Detailed here is one T cell receptor (beta chain). Here immunoSEQ multiplex PCR was the method, and the copy in TCRdb shows in-frame clones only, minus some. The table has fewer than 350,000 clones, 81% seen once; the top ten hold less than 3%. This entry comes from a study of blood T cell repertoires in COVID-19. Trimming at V came to 4 bases and at J to 3 bases, leaving 11 bases not matched to a gene. Germline CDR1 reads LGHNA; CDR2 reads YNFKEQ. CDR3 length equals 18 residues. The origin of this receptor is a woman aged 60-70 years with active or convalescent COVID-19. The chain links TRBV4-2 to TRBJ1-6; TRBD1 aligns across 8 bases. The sequencing input was peripheral blood. Written as DNA, the CDR3 is TGTGCCAGCAGCCTCGGACAGGGCCCATCCTTCTATAATTCACCCCTCCACTTT. It translates to CASSLGQGPSFYNSPLHF.